This passage covers 8 T cell receptor beta chains from one sample sequenced in a study of blood T cells in healthy people across ages. Through a sample-barcoded 5' primer and a J-beta primer mix, a second PCR was run for 7 to 11 cycles. TCRdb fed the 5' RACE reads into MiXCR, producing one record per CDR3 protein. In the table there are roughly 800,000 distinct CDR3 sequences, about 25% of which are singletons. This sample was shared with a second study, whose subject was T cells of mothers and their children.

The sequenced material came from blood. The receptors were gathered from a boy between 10 and 17 years old in good health.

This clonotype was detected ten times or more. The chain carries TRBV20-1 and TRBJ2-7; 13 positions match TRBD2. J gave up 7 bases and V 0 bases, and 12 bases lay outside the gene matches. The germline CDR1 and CDR2 sequences are DFQATT and SNEGSKA (reference sequence). This CDR3 spans 17 amino acids. The DNA for the CDR3 is TGCAGTGCTAGAGATATAGGGACTAGCGGGATTCTTTTGGAGCAGTACTTC. The encoded protein is CSARDIGTSGILLEQYF.

This clonotype was picked up one time. Compared with germline, one end of the junction differs, possibly owing to a read error. V gene TRBV12-3 or TRBV12-4 combines with J gene TRBJ2-3; D is ambiguous. This CDR3 contains 13 residues. This CDR3 is CAGRKGAQDTQYF. The CDR3 DNA is TGTGCCGGCAGGAAGGGCGCACAGGATACGCAGTATTTT.

This clonotype has just a few counts. V is TRBV28 and J is TRBJ1-2, with 9 positions matching TRBD1. Trimming removed 6 bases from V and 6 bases from J; junction bases left unmatched: 14. This CDR3 spans 16 amino acids. Germline V gene lookup returns CDR1 MDHEN and CDR2 SYDVKM. CDR3 nucleotides: TGTGCCAGCAGCTCACCCGGGACAGGGCTTTTCCATGGCTACACCTTC. Its protein product is CASSSPGTGLFHGYTF.

The rearrangement uses TRBV10-3 and TRBJ2-6; 7 bases fit TRBD2. The CDR3 contains 17 residues. Germline lookup yields CDR1 ENHRY and CDR2 SYGVKD. Germline trimming cut 4 bases from V and 0 bases from J; bases unmatched to any gene: 6. Written as DNA, the CDR3 is TGTGCCATCAGTGTTTCGGGCGGGGGCTCTGGGGCCAACGTCCTGACTTTC. It encodes CAISVSGGGSGANVLTF.

The J gene is TRBJ2-3, the V gene TRBV4-2; D is undetermined. The V end was cut by 8 bases, the J end by 4 bases, with 10 bases between. The CDR3 totals 12 residues. Per germline, CDR1 LGHNA and CDR2 YNFKEQ. The DNA for the CDR3 is TGTGCCAGCGGGGATAACTCAGATACGCAGTATTTT. It specifies CASGDNSDTQYF.

This clonotype was picked up a small number of times. The conserved phenylalanine or tryptophan normally closing the CDR3 is absent here, so this likely arose from a read error. The J gene is TRBJ2-7, the V gene TRBV20-1; possibly TRBD1 for D (6 bases). V dropped 5 bases and J dropped 2 bases, with 16 bases sitting between them. CDR3 size: 14 residues. Germline V lookup: CDR1 DFQATT, CDR2 SNEGSKA (reference sequence). The CDR3 nucleotides are TGCAGTGCTGACCCCGCGCAGGGGCCCTACGAGCAGTACCTC. Protein: CSADPAQGPYEQYL.

J is TRBJ2-3 and V is TRBV12-3 or TRBV12-4, with a possible D match to TRBD2 (5 bases). There are 17 residues in the CDR3. The V end was cut by 7 bases, the J end by 2 bases, with 22 bases between. This chain's CDR3 is CASTPGFGLTATDTQYF. The CDR3 coding sequence is TGTGCCAGCACTCCGGGGTTCGGACTTACCGCCACAGATACGCAGTATTTT.

The chain uses TRBV2 and TRBJ1-5; D remains ambiguous. CDR1 SNHLY and CDR2 FYNNEI come from the germline V gene. The V and J ends lost 2 bases and 5 bases respectively, with 7 bases between them. This CDR3 is 13 amino acids long. The chain's CDR3 is CASSERLDQPQHF. CDR3 nucleotides: TGTGCCAGCAGTGAACGACTCGATCAGCCCCAGCATTTT.